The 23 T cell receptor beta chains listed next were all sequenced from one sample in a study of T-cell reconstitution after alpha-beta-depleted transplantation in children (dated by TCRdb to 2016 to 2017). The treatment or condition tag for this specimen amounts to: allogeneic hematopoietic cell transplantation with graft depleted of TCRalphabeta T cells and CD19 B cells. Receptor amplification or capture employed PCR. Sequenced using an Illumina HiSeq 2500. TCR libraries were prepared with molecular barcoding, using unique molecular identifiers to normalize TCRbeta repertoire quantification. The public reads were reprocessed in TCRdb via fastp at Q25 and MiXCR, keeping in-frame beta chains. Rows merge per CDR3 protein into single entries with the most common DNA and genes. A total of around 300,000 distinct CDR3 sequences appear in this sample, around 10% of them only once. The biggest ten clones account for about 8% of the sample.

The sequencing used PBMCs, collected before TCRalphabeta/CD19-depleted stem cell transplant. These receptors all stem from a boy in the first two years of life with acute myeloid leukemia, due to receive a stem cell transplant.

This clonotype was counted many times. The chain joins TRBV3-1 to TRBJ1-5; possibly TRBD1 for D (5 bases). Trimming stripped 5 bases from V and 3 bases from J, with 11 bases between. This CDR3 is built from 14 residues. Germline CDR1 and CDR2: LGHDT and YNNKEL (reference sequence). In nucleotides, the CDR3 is TGTGCCAGCAGCGAAAGGGGCCTCAATCAGCCCCAGCATTTT. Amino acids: CASSERGLNQPQHF.

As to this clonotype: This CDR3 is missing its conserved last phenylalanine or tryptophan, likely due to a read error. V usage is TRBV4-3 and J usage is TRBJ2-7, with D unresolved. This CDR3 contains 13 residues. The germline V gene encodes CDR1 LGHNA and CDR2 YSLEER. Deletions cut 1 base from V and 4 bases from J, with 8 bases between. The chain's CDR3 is CASSQVRFYEQYI. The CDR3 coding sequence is TGCGCCAGCAGCCAAGTTAGGTTTTACGAGCAGTACATC.

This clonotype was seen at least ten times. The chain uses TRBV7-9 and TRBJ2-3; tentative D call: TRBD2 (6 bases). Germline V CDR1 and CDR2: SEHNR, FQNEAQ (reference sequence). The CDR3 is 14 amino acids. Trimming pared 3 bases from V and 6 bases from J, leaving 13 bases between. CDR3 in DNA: TGTGCCAGCAGCTTCCCACCTAGCGACGATACGCAGTATTTT. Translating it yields CASSFPPSDDTQYF.

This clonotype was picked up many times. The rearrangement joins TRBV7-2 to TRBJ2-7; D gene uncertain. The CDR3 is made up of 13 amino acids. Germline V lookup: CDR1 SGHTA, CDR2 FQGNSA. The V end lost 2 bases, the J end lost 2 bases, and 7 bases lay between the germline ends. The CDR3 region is CASSLFATYEQYF. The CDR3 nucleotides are TGTGCCAGCAGCTTATTTGCGACCTACGAGCAGTACTTC.

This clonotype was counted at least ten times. CDR3 protein: CASNKLAGNRNEQFF. The CDR3 region has the DNA TGTGCCAGTAATAAGCTAGCGGGAAATCGCAATGAGCAGTTCTTC. The chain has TRBV19 and TRBJ2-1; TRBD2 matches 9 bases. After removal of 7 bases from V and 6 bases from J, the junction contained 10 bases not matched to a gene. Looked up from germline, CDR1 is LNHDA and CDR2 is SQIVND (reference sequence). The CDR3 has 15 residues.

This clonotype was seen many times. The CDR3 nucleotides read TGTGCCAGCAGTTTAGGGGTGGCTATAGCGGGAGGCCTCCAAAGCAATGAGCAGTTCTTC. Its translation is CASSLGVAIAGGLQSNEQFF. This chain links TRBV28 with TRBJ2-1; 10 bases map to TRBD2. CDR1 MDHEN and CDR2 SYDVKM come from the germline V gene. The J segment lost 6 bases and the V segment lost 2 bases, leaving 19 bases of the junction unmatched. The CDR3 length is 20 residues.

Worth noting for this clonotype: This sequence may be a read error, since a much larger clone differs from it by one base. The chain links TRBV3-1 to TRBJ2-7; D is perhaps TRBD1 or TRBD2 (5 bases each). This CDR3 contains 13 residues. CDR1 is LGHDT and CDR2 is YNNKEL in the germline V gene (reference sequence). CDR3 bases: TGTGCCAGCTGCCAAGATTGGGGGTACGAGCAGTACTTC. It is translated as CASCQDWGYEQYF.

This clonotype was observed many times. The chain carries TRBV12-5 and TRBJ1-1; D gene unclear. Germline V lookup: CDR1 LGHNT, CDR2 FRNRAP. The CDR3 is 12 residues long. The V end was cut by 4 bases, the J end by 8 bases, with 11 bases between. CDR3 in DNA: TGTGCTAGTGGTTCTAGGACGGCGGAAGCTTTCTTT. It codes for CASGSRTAEAFF.

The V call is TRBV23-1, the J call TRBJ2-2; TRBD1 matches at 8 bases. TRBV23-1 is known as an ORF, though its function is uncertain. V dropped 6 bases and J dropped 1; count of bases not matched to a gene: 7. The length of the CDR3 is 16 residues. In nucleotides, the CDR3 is TGCGCCAGCAGGCGCCTCGGACAGGGGAACACCGGGGAGCTGTTTTTT. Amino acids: CASRRLGQGNTGELFF.

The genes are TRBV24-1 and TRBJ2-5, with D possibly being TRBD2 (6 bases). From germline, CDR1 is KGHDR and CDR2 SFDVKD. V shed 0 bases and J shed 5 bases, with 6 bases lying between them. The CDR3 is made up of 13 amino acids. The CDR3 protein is CATSDLRGETQYF. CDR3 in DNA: TGTGCCACCAGTGATTTGCGGGGGGAGACCCAGTACTTC.

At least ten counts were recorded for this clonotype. CDR3 protein: CASSQAGGANVLTF. The CDR3, as DNA: TGTGCCAGCAGCCAAGCAGGGGGGGCCAACGTCCTGACTTTC. The chain uses TRBV12-3 or TRBV12-4 and TRBJ2-6; a possible D gene is TRBD1 (5 bases). V lost 6 bases and J 4 bases, leaving 10 bases between the germline ends. The CDR3 runs 14 residues.

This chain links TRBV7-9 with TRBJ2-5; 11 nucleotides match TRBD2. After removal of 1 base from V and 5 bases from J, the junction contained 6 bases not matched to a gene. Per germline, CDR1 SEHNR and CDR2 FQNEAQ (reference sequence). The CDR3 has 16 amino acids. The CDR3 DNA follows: TGTGCCAGCAGCTTAGGAACTAGCGGGAGCCTTGAGACCCAGTACTTC. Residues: CASSLGTSGSLETQYF.

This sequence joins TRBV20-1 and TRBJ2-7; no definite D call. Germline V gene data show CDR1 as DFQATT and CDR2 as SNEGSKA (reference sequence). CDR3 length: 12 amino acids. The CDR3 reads CRAAGIEDEQYF. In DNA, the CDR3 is TGCAGAGCAGCCGGCATCGAGGACGAGCAGTACTTC.

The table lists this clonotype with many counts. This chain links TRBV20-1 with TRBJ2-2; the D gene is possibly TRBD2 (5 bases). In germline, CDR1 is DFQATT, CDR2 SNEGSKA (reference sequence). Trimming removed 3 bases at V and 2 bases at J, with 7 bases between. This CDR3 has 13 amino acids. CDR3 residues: CSASSANTGELFF. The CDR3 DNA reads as TGCAGTGCTAGTAGCGCAAACACCGGGGAGCTGTTTTTT.

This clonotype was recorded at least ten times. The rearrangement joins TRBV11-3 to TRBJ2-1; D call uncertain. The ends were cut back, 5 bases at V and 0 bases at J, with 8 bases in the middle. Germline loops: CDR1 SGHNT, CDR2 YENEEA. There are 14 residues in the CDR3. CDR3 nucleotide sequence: TGTGCCAGCAGCCCCCTCGGCTCCTACAATGAGCAGTTCTTC. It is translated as CASSPLGSYNEQFF.

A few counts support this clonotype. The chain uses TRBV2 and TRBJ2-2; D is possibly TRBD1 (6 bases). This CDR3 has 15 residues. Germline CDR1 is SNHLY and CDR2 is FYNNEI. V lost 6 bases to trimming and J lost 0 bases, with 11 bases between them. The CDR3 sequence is CASRQDRTNTGELFF. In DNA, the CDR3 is TGTGCCAGCAGGCAAGACAGGACGAACACCGGGGAGCTGTTTTTT.

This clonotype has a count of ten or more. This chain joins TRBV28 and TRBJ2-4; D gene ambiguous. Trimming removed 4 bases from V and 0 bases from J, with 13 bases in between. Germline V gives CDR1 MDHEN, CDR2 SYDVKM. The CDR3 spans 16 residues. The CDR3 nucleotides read TGTGCCAGCAGTTCCCTCCCCATGGTAGCCAAAAACATTCAGTACTTC. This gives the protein CASSSLPMVAKNIQYF. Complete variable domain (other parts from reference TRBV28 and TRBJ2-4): DVKVTQSSRYLVKRTGEKVFLECVQDMDHENMFWYRQDPGLGLRLIYFSYDVKMKEKGDIPEGYSVSREKKERFSLILESASTNQTSMYLCASSSLPMVAKNIQYFGAGTRLSVL.

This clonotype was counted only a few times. The DNA of the CDR3 is TGCGCCAGCAGCCATGGGACAGGAGGAGCTAACTATGGCTACACCTTC. Protein sequence: CASSHGTGGANYGYTF. V usage is TRBV5-1 and J usage is TRBJ1-2; 8 bases agree with TRBD1. Germline V gene data show CDR1 as SGHRS and CDR2 as YFSETQ. Unmatched junction bases numbered 8, after V lost 4 bases and J lost 0 bases. This CDR3 has 16 amino acids.

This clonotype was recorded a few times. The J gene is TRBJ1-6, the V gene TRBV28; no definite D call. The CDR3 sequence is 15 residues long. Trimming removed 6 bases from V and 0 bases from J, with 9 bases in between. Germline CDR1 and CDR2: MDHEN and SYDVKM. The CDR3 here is CASSATGSYNSPLHF. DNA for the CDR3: TGTGCCAGCAGCGCTACGGGCTCCTATAATTCACCCCTCCACTTT.

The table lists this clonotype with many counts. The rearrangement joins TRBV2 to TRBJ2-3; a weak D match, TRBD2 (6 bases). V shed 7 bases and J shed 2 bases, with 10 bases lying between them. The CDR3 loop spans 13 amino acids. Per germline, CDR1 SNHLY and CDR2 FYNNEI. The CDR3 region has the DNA TGTGCCAGCATCGCGGGGATCACAGATACGCAGTATTTT. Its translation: CASIAGITDTQYF.

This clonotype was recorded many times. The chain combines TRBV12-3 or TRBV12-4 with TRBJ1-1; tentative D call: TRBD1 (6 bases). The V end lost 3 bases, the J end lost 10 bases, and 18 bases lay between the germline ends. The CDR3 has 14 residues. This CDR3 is CASSLSGAVARAFF. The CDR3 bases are TGTGCCAGCAGTTTGTCAGGGGCGGTTGCTAGAGCTTTCTTT.

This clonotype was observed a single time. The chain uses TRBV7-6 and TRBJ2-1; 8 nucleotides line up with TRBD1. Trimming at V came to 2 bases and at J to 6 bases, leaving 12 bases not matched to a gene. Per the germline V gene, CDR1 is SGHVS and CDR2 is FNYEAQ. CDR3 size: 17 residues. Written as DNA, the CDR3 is TGTGCCAGCAGCTTATTTTCAGGATGGGACAGGCGCAATGAGCAGTTCTTC. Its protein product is CASSLFSGWDRRNEQFF.

The CDR3 DNA is TGCGCCAGCAGCCGGGGAGATCTAGCCAAAAACATTCAGTACTTC. Translation gives CASSRGDLAKNIQYF. This chain joins TRBV5-1 and TRBJ2-4; TRBD2 is a possible D gene (5 bases). The CDR3 length is 15 residues. V lost 4 bases and J lost 0, with 11 bases in between. Looked up from germline, CDR1 is SGHRS and CDR2 is YFSETQ.